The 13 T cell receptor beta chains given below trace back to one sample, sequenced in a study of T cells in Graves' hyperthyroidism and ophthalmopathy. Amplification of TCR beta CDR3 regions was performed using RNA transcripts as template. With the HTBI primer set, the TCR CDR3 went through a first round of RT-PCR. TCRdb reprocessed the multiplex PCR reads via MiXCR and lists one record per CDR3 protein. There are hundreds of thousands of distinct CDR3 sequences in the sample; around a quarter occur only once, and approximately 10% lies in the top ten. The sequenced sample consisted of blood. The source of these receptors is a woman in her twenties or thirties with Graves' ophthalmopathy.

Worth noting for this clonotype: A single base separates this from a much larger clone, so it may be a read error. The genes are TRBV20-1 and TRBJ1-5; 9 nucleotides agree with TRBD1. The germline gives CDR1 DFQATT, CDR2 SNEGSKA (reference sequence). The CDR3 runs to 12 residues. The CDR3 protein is CSAGQGNRPQHF. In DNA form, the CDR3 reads TGCAGTGCTGGACAGGGGAATCGGCCCCAGCATTTT.

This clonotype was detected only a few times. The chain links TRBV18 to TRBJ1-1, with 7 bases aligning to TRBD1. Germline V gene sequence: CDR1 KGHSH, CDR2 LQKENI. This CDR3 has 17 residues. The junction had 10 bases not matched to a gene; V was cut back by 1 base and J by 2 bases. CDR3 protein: CASSPLLEGARNTEAFF. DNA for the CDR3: TGTGCCAGCTCACCACTACTTGAGGGGGCTAGAAACACTGAAGCTTTCTTT.

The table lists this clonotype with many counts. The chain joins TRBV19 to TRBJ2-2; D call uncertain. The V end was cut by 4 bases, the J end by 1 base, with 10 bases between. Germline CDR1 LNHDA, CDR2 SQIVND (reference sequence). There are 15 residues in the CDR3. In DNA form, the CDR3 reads TGTGCCAGTAGTAAGACGGACGGGAACACCGGGGAGCTGTTTTTT. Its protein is CASSKTDGNTGELFF.

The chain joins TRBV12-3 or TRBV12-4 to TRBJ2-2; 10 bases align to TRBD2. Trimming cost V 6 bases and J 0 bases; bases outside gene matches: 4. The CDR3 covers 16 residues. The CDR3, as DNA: TGTGCCAGCAGCCTAAGCGGGAGGGCGAACACCGGGGAGCTGTTTTTT. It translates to CASSLSGRANTGELFF.

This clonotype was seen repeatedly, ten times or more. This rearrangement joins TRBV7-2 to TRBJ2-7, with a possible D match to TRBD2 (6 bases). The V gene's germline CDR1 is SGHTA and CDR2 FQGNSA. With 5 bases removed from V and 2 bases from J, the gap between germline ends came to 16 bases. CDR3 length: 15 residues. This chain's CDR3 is CASSRGLSPTYEQYF. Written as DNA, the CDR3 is TGTGCCAGCAGCCGGGGACTGTCCCCGACCTACGAGCAGTACTTC. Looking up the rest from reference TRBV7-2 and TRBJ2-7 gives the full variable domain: GAGVSQSPSNKVTEKGKDVELRCDPISGHTALYWYRQSLGQGLEFLIYFQGNSAPDKSGLPSDRFSAERTGGSVSTLTIQRTQQEDSAVYLCASSRGLSPTYEQYFGPGTRLTVT.

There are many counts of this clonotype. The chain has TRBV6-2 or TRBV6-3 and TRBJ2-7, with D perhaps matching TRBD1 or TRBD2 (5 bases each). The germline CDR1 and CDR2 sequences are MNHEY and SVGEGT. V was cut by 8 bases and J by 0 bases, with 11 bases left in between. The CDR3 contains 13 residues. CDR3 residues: CASEGKSSYEQYF. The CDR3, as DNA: TGTGCCAGCGAGGGGAAGAGCTCCTACGAGCAGTACTTC.

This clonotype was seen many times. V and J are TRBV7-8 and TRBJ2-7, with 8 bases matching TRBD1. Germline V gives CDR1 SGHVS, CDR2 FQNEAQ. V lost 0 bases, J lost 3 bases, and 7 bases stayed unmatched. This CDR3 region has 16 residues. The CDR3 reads CASSLAQGAYYYEQYF. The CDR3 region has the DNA TGTGCCAGCAGCTTAGCGCAGGGGGCTTACTACTACGAGCAGTACTTC.

This CDR3 is CASSYGAGGPQETQYF. CDR3 sequence (DNA): TGTGCCAGCAGCTATGGAGCGGGAGGGCCGCAAGAGACCCAGTACTTC. The chain is built from TRBV7-2 and TRBJ2-5; 10 bases align to TRBD2. From germline, CDR1 is SGHTA and CDR2 FQGNSA. The J segment lost 2 bases and the V segment lost 4 bases, leaving 7 bases of the junction unmatched. The CDR3 extends over 16 amino acids.

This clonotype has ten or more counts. As DNA, the CDR3 is TGTGCCAGCAGTTTCGGCAGGGGGGATGGCTACACCTTC. The encoded protein is CASSFGRGDGYTF. V usage is TRBV27 and J usage is TRBJ1-2; 7 bases are shared with TRBD1. CDR3 size: 13 residues. V lost 3 bases, J lost 6 bases, and 4 bases stayed unmatched. Germline assignment: CDR1 MNHEY and CDR2 SMNVEV (reference sequence).

This chain's CDR3 is CASSQRRSGGQETQYF. In DNA, the CDR3 is TGTGCCAGCAGCCAGAGGAGGTCGGGGGGACAAGAGACCCAGTACTTC. The chain recombines TRBV7-8 with TRBJ2-5; the match to TRBD2 covers 7 bases. V dropped 5 bases and J dropped 2; count of bases not matched to a gene: 11. This CDR3 is 16 amino acids long. Per germline, CDR1 SGHVS and CDR2 FQNEAQ.

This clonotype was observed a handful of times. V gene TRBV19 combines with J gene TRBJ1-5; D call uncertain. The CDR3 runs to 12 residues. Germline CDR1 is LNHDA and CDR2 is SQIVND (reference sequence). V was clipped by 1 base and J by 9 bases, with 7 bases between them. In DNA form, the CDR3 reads TGTGCCAGTAGTATAGGTCGGGTGCCCCAGCATTTT. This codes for CASSIGRVPQHF. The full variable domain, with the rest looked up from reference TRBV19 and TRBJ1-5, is DGGITQSPKYLFRKEGQNVTLSCEQNLNHDAMYWYRQDPGQGLRLIYYSQIVNDFQKGDIAEGYSVSREKKESFPLTVTSAQKNPTAFYLCASSIGRVPQHFGDGTRLSIL.

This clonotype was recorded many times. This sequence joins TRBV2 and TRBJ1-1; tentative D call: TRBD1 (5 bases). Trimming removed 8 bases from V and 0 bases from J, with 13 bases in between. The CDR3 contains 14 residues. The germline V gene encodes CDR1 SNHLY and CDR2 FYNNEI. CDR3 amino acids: CASRDENMNTEAFF. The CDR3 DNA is TGTGCCAGCCGGGACGAAAATATGAACACTGAAGCTTTCTTT.

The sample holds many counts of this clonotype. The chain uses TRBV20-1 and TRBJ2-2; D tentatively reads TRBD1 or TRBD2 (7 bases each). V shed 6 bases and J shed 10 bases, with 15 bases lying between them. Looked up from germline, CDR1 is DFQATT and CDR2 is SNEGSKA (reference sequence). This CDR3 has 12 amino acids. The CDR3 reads CSAQGGGEELFF. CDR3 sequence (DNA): TGCAGTGCCCAGGGAGGGGGCGAGGAGCTGTTTTTT.